One and the same sample provided the 11 T cell receptor beta chains below, sequenced in a study of CD8 T cells in Susac syndrome. The authors reverse transcribed roughly 0.5 to 1 ug RNA with random hexamers. TCRdb processed the immunoSEQ multiplex PCR reads anew with MiXCR; each CDR3 protein has one entry. The table includes more than 100,000 distinct CDR3 sequences, 90% to 95% detected once. The sequenced material came from CD4+ T cells from PBMCs. The receptors shown here come from a human donor in good health.

This rearrangement joins TRBV2 to TRBJ1-1, with D unclear. V lost 6 bases to trimming and J lost 6 bases, with 14 bases between them. Germline-derived CDR1 and CDR2 are SNHLY and FYNNEI. The CDR3 covers 13 residues. CDR3 amino acids: CASRSQWIAEAFF. CDR3 DNA sequence: TGTGCCAGCAGATCCCAGTGGATCGCTGAAGCTTTCTTT.

This chain joins TRBV30 and TRBJ2-3, with 8 positions matching TRBD1. The CDR3 length is 13 residues. The ends lost 5 bases at V and 3 bases at J; junction bases unmatched: 4. CDR1 is GTSNPN and CDR2 is SVGIG in the germline V gene (reference sequence). In nucleotides, the CDR3 is TGTGCCTGGGACAGGGGAAGGACAGATACGCAGTATTTT. Translated: CAWDRGRTDTQYF.

The rearrangement joins TRBV11-2 to TRBJ2-5; a possible D gene is TRBD1 (6 bases). CDR1 SGHAT and CDR2 FQNNGV come from the germline V gene. The V end lost 3 bases, the J end lost 4 bases, and 12 bases lay between the germline ends. The CDR3 length is 14 residues. In nucleotides, the CDR3 is TGTGCCAGCAGCTTGATAACAGGGACAGAGACCCAGTACTTC. This gives the protein CASSLITGTETQYF.

The chain has TRBV20-1 and TRBJ2-2, with unresolved D. The V and J ends lost 3 bases and 2 bases respectively, with 4 bases between them. The CDR3 covers 12 residues. Germline CDR1 and CDR2: DFQATT and SNEGSKA (reference sequence). The DNA for the CDR3 is TGCAGTGCTAGGGACAACACCGGGGAGCTGTTTTTT. It translates to CSARDNTGELFF.

The rearrangement joins TRBV3-1 to TRBJ2-7, with TRBD2 identical over 12 bases. Germline CDR1 and CDR2: LGHDT and YNNKEL (reference sequence). V shed 4 bases, J shed 7 bases, and the junction held 11 bases outside the gene matches. The CDR3 has 16 amino acids. DNA for the CDR3: TGTGCCAGCAGCCGTACTAGCGGGAGGAGGATCAGTGAGCAGTACTTC. It yields the protein CASSRTSGRRISEQYF.

In DNA, the CDR3 is TGTGCCAGCAGCTCCTGGACAGGCGACTACGAGCAGTACTTC. Encoded protein: CASSSWTGDYEQYF. This sequence joins TRBV7-2 and TRBJ2-7; 7 positions agree with TRBD1. The trim removed 4 bases at V and 3 bases at J, leaving 6 bases unmatched. Germline CDR1 is SGHTA and CDR2 is FQGNSA. This CDR3 is 14 amino acids long.

The J gene is TRBJ2-7, the V gene TRBV15, with 13 bases identical to TRBD2. CDR1 LNHNV and CDR2 YYDKDF come from the germline V gene (reference sequence). V shed 4 bases and J 3 bases; nucleotides not matched to a gene: 6. The CDR3 loop spans 16 amino acids. CDR3: CATSTRTSGSLYEQYF. The CDR3 nucleotides are TGTGCCACCAGCACTAGGACTAGCGGGAGTCTCTACGAGCAGTACTTC. Full variable domain (remainder filled in from reference TRBV15 and TRBJ2-7): DAMVIQNPRYQVTQFGKPVTLSCSQTLNHNVMYWYQQKSSQAPKLLFHYYDKDFNNEADTPDNFQSRRPNTSFCFLDIRSPGLGDTAMYLCATSTRTSGSLYEQYFGPGTRLTVT.

The chain has TRBV19 and TRBJ2-1; TRBD1 matches 9 bases. The V gene's germline CDR1 is LNHDA and CDR2 SQIVND (reference sequence). Losses at the gene ends were 8 bases for V and 5 bases for J; bases not matched to a gene: 10. The CDR3 has 15 residues. The CDR3 DNA sequence: TGTGCCAGTTCCGAAACCGGGACAGGGCACAATGAGCAGTTCTTC. It is translated as CASSETGTGHNEQFF.

CDR3 in amino acids: CASSEARGSNQPQHF. In DNA form, the CDR3 reads TGTGCCAGCAGTGAAGCGCGGGGGAGCAATCAGCCCCAGCATTTT. The chain combines TRBV2 with TRBJ1-5, with D perhaps matching TRBD1 (5 bases). The CDR3 loop spans 15 amino acids. Germline V gene lookup returns CDR1 SNHLY and CDR2 FYNNEI. Trimming cost V 0 bases and J 1 base, with 7 bases left between them. Variable domain in full (rest from reference TRBV2 and TRBJ1-5): EPEVTQTPSHQVTQMGQEVILRCVPISNHLYFYWYRQILGQKVEFLVSFYNNEISEKSEIFDDQFSVERPDGSNFTLKIRSTKLEDSAMYFCASSEARGSNQPQHFGDGTRLSIL.

The chain's CDR3 is CSVLGNGYTF. As DNA, the CDR3 is TGCAGCGTACTGGGTAATGGCTACACCTTC. V gene TRBV29-1 combines with J gene TRBJ1-2; D uncertain. The ends were cut back, 6 bases at V and 6 bases at J, with 8 bases in the middle. Germline values: CDR1 SQVTM, CDR2 ANQGSEA. The CDR3 consists of 10 residues.

This chain's CDR3 is CATSDTTTQSRYEQYF. The CDR3 coding sequence is TGTGCCACCAGTGACACTACCACGCAAAGTCGGTACGAGCAGTACTTC. This chain uses TRBV24-1 with TRBJ2-7; D is undetermined. The CDR3 loop spans 16 amino acids. V gave up 4 bases and J gave up 4 bases, with 19 bases separating them. Germline V gene data show CDR1 as KGHDR and CDR2 as SFDVKD.